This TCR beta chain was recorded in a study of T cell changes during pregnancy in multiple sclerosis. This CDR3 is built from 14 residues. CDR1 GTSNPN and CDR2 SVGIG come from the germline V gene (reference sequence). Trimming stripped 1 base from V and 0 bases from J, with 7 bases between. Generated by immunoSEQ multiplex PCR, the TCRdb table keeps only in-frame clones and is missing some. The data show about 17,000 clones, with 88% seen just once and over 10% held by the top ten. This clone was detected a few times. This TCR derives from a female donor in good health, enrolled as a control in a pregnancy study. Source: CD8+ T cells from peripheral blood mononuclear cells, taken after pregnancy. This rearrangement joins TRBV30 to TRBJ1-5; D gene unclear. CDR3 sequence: CAWSGGYSNQPQHF. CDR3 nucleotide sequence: TGTGCCTGGAGTGGCGGATATAGCAATCAGCCCCAGCATTTT.